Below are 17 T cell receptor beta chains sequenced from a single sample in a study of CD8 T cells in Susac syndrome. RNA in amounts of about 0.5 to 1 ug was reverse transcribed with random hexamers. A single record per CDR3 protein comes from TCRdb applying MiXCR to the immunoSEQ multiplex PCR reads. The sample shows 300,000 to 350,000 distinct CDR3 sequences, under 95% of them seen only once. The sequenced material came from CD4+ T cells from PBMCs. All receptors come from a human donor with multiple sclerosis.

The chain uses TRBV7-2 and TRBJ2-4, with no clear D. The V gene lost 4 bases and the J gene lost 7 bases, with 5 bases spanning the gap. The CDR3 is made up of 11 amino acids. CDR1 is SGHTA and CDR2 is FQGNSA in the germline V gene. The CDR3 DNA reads TGTGCCAGCAGCTACCTCAACATTCAGTACTTC. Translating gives CASSYLNIQYF. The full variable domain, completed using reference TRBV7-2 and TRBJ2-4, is GAGVSQSPSNKVTEKGKDVELRCDPISGHTALYWYRQSLGQGLEFLIYFQGNSAPDKSGLPSDRFSAERTGGSVSTLTIQRTQQEDSAVYLCASSYLNIQYFGAGTRLSVL.

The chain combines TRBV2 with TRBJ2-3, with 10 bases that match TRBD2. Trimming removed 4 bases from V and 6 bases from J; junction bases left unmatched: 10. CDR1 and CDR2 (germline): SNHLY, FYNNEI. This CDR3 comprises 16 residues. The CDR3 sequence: CASSASQLAGLDTQYF. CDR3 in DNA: TGTGCCAGCAGTGCATCCCAACTAGCGGGGTTGGATACGCAGTATTTT.

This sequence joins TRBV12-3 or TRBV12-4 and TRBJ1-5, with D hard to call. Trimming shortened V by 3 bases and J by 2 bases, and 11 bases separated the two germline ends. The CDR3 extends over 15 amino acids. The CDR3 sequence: CASSFSRSGNQPQHF. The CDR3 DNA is TGTGCCAGCAGTTTTAGCAGATCGGGCAATCAGCCCCAGCATTTT.

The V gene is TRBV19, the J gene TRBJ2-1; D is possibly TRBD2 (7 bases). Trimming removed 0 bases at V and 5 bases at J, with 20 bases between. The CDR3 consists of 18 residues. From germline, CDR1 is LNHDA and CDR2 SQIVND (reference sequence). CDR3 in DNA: TGTGCCAGTAGTATAGACCGGGTCCTGGGGGGGCCGCACAATGAGCAGTTCTTC. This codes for CASSIDRVLGGPHNEQFF.

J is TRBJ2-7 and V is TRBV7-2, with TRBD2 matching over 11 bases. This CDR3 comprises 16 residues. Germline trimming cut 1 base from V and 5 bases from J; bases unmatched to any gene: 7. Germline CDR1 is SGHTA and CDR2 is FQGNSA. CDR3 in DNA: TGTGCCAGCAGCTTAGGACTAGCGGGAAGGTGGGACGAGCAGTACTTC. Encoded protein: CASSLGLAGRWDEQYF.

For the CDR3, the DNA is TGCGCCAGCGGCGGGGGGCGCACAGATACGCAGTATTTT. Translated: CASGGGRTDTQYF. The rearrangement links TRBV10-2 to TRBJ2-3, with 8 bases that match TRBD2. Germline V gives CDR1 WSHSY, CDR2 SAAADI. This CDR3 spans 13 amino acids. V lost 8 bases, J lost 1 base, and 2 bases stayed unmatched.

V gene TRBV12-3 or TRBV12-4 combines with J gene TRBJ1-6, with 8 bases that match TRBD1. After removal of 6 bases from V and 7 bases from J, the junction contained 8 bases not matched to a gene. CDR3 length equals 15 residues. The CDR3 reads CASSAQGGRNSPLHF. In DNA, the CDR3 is TGTGCCAGCAGCGCACAGGGGGGAAGGAATTCACCCCTCCACTTT.

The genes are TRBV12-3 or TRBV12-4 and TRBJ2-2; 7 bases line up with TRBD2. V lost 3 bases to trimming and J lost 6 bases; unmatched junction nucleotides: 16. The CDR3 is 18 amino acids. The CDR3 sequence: CASSFPGPSGKRAGELFF. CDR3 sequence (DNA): TGTGCCAGCAGTTTTCCAGGGCCGAGCGGGAAAAGGGCCGGGGAGCTGTTTTTT.

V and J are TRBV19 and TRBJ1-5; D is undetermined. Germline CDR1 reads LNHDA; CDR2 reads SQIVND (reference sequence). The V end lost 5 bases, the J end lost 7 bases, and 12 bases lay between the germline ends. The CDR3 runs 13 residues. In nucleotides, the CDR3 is TGTGCCAGTAGTCCCGGATCCGGACAGCCCCAGCATTTT. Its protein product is CASSPGSGQPQHF.

The CDR3 spells CASRMISEMNTEAFF. In nucleotides, the CDR3 is TGTGCCAGCAGAATGATTTCGGAAATGAACACTGAAGCTTTCTTT. V usage is TRBV28 and J usage is TRBJ1-1; D is ambiguous. There are 15 residues in the CDR3. Germline V gene data show CDR1 as MDHEN and CDR2 as SYDVKM. The V end was cut by 6 bases, the J end by 0 bases, with 14 bases between.

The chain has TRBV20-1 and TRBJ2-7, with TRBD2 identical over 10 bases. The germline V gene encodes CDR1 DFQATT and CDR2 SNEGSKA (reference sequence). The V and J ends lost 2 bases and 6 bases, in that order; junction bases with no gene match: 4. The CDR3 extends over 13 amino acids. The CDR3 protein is CSARKRGGSEQYF. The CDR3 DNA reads TGCAGTGCTAGAAAGCGGGGGGGTAGCGAGCAGTACTTC.

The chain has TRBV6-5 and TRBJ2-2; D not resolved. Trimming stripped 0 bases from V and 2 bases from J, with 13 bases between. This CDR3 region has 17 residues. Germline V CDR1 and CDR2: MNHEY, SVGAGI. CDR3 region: CASSYSKSTFNTGELFF. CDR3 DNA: TGTGCCAGCAGTTACTCGAAAAGCACCTTCAACACCGGGGAGCTGTTTTTT.

The chain's CDR3 is CSVESLEGATNEKLFF. The CDR3 DNA is TGCAGCGTTGAATCCCTTGAGGGTGCAACTAATGAAAAACTGTTTTTT. The chain couples TRBV29-1 to TRBJ1-4; D gene ambiguous. V lost 2 bases, J lost 0 bases, and 13 bases lay in between. Per germline, CDR1 SQVTM and CDR2 ANQGSEA. The CDR3 is 16 amino acids.

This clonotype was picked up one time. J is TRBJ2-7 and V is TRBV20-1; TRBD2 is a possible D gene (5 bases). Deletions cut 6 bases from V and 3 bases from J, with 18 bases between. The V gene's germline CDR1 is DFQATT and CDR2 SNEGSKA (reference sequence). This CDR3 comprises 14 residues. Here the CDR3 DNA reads TGCAGTGCCCAGAGCATAGGGAGACGCTACGAGCAGTACTTC. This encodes CSAQSIGRRYEQYF.

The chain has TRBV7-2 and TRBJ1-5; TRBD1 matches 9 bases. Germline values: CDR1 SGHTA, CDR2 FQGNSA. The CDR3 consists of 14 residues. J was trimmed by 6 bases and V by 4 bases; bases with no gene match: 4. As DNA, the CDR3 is TGTGCCAGCAGCTCGACAGGGGGAACTCAGCCCCAGCATTTT. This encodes CASSSTGGTQPQHF.

Written as DNA, the CDR3 is TGTGCCAGCAGTATGGCCCTAATGAACACTGAAGCTTTCTTT. Translated, it gives CASSMALMNTEAFF. J is TRBJ1-1 and V is TRBV27; D ambiguous. The germline V gene encodes CDR1 MNHEY and CDR2 SMNVEV (reference sequence). V lost 5 bases to trimming and J lost 0 bases, with 10 bases between them. The CDR3 totals 14 residues.

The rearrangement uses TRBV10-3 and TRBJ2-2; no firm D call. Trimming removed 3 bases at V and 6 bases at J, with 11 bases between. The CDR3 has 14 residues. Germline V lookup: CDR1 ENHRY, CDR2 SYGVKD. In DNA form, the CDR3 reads TGTGCCATCAGTGACCCCCGAAAGCCCGGGGAGCTGTTTTTT. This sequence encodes CAISDPRKPGELFF.